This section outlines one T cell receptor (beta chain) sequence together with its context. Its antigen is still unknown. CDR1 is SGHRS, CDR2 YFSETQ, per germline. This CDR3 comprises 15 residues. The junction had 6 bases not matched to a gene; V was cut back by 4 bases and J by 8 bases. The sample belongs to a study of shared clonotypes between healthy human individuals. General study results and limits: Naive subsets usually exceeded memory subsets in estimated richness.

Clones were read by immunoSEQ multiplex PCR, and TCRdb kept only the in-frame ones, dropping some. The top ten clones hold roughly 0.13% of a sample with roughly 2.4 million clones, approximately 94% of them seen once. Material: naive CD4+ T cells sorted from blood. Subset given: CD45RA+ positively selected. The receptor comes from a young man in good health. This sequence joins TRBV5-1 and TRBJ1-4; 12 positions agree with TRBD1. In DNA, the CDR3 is TGCGCCAGCAGCCGGGACAGGGGGCGAGGAGAAAAACTGTTTTTT. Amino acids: CASSRDRGRGEKLFF.